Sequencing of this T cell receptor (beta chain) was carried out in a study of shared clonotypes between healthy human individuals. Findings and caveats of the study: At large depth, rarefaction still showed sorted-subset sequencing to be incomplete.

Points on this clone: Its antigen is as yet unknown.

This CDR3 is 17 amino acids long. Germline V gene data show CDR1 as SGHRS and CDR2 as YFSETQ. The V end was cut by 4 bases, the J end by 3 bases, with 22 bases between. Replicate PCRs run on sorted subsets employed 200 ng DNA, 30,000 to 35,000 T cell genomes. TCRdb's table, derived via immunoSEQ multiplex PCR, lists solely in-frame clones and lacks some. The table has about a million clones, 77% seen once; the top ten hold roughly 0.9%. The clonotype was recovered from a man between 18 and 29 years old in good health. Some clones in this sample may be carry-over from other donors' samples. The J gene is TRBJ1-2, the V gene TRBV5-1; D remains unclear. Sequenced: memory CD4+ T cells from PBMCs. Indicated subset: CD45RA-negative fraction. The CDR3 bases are TGCGCCAGCAGCCCCTTCTACGTGGAGGGATCGGACTATGGCTACACCTTC. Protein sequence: CASSPFYVEGSDYGYTF.